The source of this T cell receptor beta chain is a study of OX40 agonist ivuxolimab in advanced cancers. The data were produced by immunoSEQ multiplex PCR, yet TCRdb's version contains in-frame clones alone and is incomplete. The repertoire includes about 59,000 clones, about 87% of them detected once, and 5.2% sits in the top ten. The ends lost 4 bases at V and 4 bases at J; junction bases unmatched: 9. Per the germline V gene, CDR1 is LNHDA and CDR2 is SQIVND (reference sequence). The CDR3 runs to 16 residues. The chain uses TRBV19 and TRBJ1-3, with 8 bases matching TRBD1. The TCR was taken from an adult with an advanced solid tumor such as melanoma, head and neck, liver or kidney cancer. The material was CD4+ or CD8+ T cells sorted from blood, obtained in a trial of the OX40 agonist ivuxolimab. The CDR3 DNA reads as TGTGCCAGTAGTACTCTGGACAGGGCAGGAGGAAACACCATATATTTT. Translation: CASSTLDRAGGNTIYF.